Listed here are 5 T cell receptor beta chains from one sample, sequenced in a study of graft-versus-host responses after intestinal transplantation. The table came from immunoSEQ multiplex PCR; TCRdb's copy has only in-frame clones and leaves some out. Among about 90,000 clones listed, about 94% were seen once. These TCRs are of unknown antigen specificity. The starting material was unstimulated CD4+ T cells sorted from spleen or lymph node cells, obtained before transplant. The receptors were gathered from a human donor who was the organ donor for an intestinal transplant.

In this sample, this clone turned up once. This sequence joins TRBV6-1 and TRBJ1-2, with TRBD1 identical over 7 bases. The CDR3 is 15 residues long. Germline assignment: CDR1 MNHNS and CDR2 SASEGT. The J segment lost 4 bases and the V segment lost 1 base, leaving 6 bases of the junction unmatched. For the CDR3, the DNA is TGTGCCAGCAGTGAAGAAAGGGGGCTATCCTATGGCTACACCTTC. Its protein product is CASSEERGLSYGYTF.

This clone appeared a single time. The V and J genes are TRBV6-5 and TRBJ2-7; 8 bases are shared with TRBD1. Germline V gene data show CDR1 as MNHEY and CDR2 as SVGAGI. CDR3 length: 14 residues. V lost 0 bases and J lost 4; bases outside the gene matches: 2. CDR3 sequence: CASSYSDRVYEQYF. In nucleotides, the CDR3 is TGTGCCAGCAGTTACTCGGACAGGGTTTACGAGCAGTACTTC.

This rearrangement joins TRBV6-5 to TRBJ1-2; 7 bases match TRBD1. The germline CDR1 and CDR2 sequences are MNHEY and SVGAGI. V trimming: 2 bases; J trimming: 7 bases; junction bases outside the gene matches: 7. CDR3 length equals 14 residues. The CDR3 DNA follows: TGTGCCAGCAGTTACGGACCAGGGGGTTTTGGCTACACCTTC. This codes for CASSYGPGGFGYTF.

The chain carries TRBV20-1 and TRBJ1-2; D is perhaps TRBD1 (6 bases). The CDR3 length is 11 residues. Germline lookup yields CDR1 DFQATT and CDR2 SNEGSKA (reference sequence). Trimming pared 6 bases from V and 5 bases from J, leaving 10 bases between. This CDR3 is CSARTGYGYTF. As DNA, the CDR3 is TGCAGTGCCCGCACAGGGTATGGCTACACCTTC.

This chain's CDR3 is CASRELEWQARNTGELFF. The CDR3 DNA reads TGTGCCAGCAGGGAACTTGAATGGCAGGCGCGTAACACCGGGGAGCTGTTTTTT. The V call is TRBV6-1, the J call TRBJ2-2; D is ambiguous. The CDR3 contains 18 residues. Germline CDR1 is MNHNS and CDR2 is SASEGT. Trimming took off 6 bases at V and 2 bases at J, with 22 bases between the two ends.